This T cell receptor (beta chain) was recovered during a study of blood T cell repertoires in COVID-19. The overall study: From the United States, Italy and Spain came samples of acute and convalescent COVID-19.

Here immunoSEQ multiplex PCR was the method, and the copy in TCRdb shows in-frame clones only, minus some. The sample has some 250,000 clones, over 70% seen once. CDR1 and CDR2 from the germline V gene are ENHRY and SYGVKD. V was clipped by 6 bases and J by 2 bases; unmatched bases: 2. This CDR3 spans 15 amino acids. The TCR was taken from a man aged 40-50 years with active or convalescent COVID-19. Sequences were obtained from peripheral blood. The chain carries TRBV10-3 and TRBJ2-1, with 12 nucleotides matching TRBD1. In nucleotides, the CDR3 is TGTGCCATCAGGGGACAGGGGGCAGCCTACAATGAGCAGTTCTTC. Translation gives CAIRGQGAAYNEQFF.